This T cell receptor beta chain is drawn from a study of neoadjuvant nivolumab and ipilimumab in lung cancer (dated by TCRdb to 2018 to 2021). Turning to the overall study: Nivolumab was administered intravenously at 3 mg/kg on days 1, 15 and 29, and in the combination arm ipilimumab 1 mg/kg was added on day 1 only. The primary endpoint of the trial was the rate of major pathologic response (MPR) in the intention-to-treat population of each study arm. The trial treated 40 to 45 patients with operable NSCLC: roughly 23 were randomized to nivolumab monotherapy and 21 to nivolumab plus ipilimumab. TCR repertoires were compared between pretherapy (baseline) peripheral blood and tumors resected at surgery after neoadjuvant immune checkpoint blockade. Seven patients had matched pretherapy and resected tumor pairs analyzed, with four treated with nivolumab and three with nivolumab plus ipilimumab.

This clone has a handful of counts. This clone's antigen is unknown. No base quality information exists; no much larger clone differs at one position. The library was built by means of the immunoSEQ multiplex PCR assay. Regarding the original processing steps: Repertoires were summarized by richness and clonality, and significantly expanded and contracted clones were identified between pre- and post-therapy samples. This is the immuneACCESS table as TCRdb keeps it, with only in-frame sequences that have V and J called. A part of the clones is gone; compared with another copy, unresolved V genes explain less than half, and the rest is unexplained. V, J and clone size are taken as reported in that table, and D and trimming were inferred from the DNA itself. A total of roughly 20,000 clones appear in this sample, around 79% of them only once. Roughly 9% of the sample comes from the top ten. What the time point label conveys for this sample: at surgical resection after neoadjuvant nivolumab +/- ipilimumab. The samples were taken from NEOSTAR, a phase 2 randomized trial in operable NSCLC that tested neoadjuvant nivolumab or nivolumab plus ipilimumab, followed by surgery.

From the germline V gene, CDR1 is LGHNA and CDR2 is YSLEER. The CDR3 contains 15 residues, cysteine and phenylalanine counted. The kept DNA is CDR3 alone, 45 bases in frame from the first base. V sheds 0 bases and J sheds 5 bases, leaving 13 bases between their ends. General findings and caveats noted by the study authors: TCR sequencing was performed in a small number of samples. No significant correlation was found between TCR clonality and pathologic tumor regression, and only a single major-pathologic-response sample was available for the analysis of TCR clonality versus pathologic tumor regression. Greater TCR richness and clonality were observed in resected tumors than in tumor-adjacent uninvolved lung, and increases were observed in more dual-therapy-treated tumors. A positive correlation was observed between pretherapy blood TCR richness and richness in tumors resected after neoadjuvant therapy (Spearman R of about 0.82). From pretherapy to surgery, increases in tumor T-cell richness and clonality were observed in three of three dual-therapy tumors but in only two of four nivolumab-treated tumors.

The TCR sequence derives from an adult with non-small cell lung cancer. Rearrangement joined TRBV4-3 to TRBJ1-2; perhaps TRBD1 is the D gene, with 5 bases matching. The sample consisted of tumor tissue, taken after neoadjuvant nivolumab, alone or with ipilimumab, at or shortly before surgery. The CDR3 reads as follows: CASSQDWDGGYGYTF. The bases are TGCGCCAGCAGCCAAGATTGGGACGGGGGATATGGCTACACCTTC.